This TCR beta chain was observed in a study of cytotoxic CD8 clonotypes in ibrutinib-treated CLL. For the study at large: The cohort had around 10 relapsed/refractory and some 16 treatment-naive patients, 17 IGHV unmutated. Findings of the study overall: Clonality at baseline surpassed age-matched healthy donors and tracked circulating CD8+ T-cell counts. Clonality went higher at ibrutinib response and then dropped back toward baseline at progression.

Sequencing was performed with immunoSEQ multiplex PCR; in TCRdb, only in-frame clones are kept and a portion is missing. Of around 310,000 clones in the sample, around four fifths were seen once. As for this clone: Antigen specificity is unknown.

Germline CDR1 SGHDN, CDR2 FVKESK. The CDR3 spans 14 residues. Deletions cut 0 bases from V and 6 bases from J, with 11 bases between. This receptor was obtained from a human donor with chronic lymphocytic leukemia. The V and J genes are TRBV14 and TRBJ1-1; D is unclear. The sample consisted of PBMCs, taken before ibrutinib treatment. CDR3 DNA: TGTGCCAGCAGCCAAGACAGACAAAGCGCTGAAGCTTTCTTT. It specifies CASSQDRQSAEAFF.